Reported below is one T cell receptor (beta chain). This clone was recorded at least ten times. Its cognate antigen has yet to be identified. The read gets to within 3 residues of the CDR3 end, and the germline J gene fills in the rest. The sample belongs to a study of T cell clonality in common variable immunodeficiency (dated by TCRdb to the mid-2010s). Most CVID patients and most healthy controls were of Caucasian heritage. From each donor, roughly 4.5 to 8 ml of heparinized peripheral whole blood was collected. Genomic DNA from adults with common variable immune deficiency (CVID) and from healthy adult controls was the source for sequencing TCRbeta CDR3 repertoires. The control group was made up of approximately 22 healthy adult volunteers (approximately ten male and roughly twelve female) whose ages ranged from about 23 to 66 years, with a mean age of roughly 30. Diluted blood was density-centrifuged over Hypaque 1077 or Ficoll-Paque to isolate peripheral blood mononuclear cells. Unsorted mononuclear cells served as the source of genomic DNA, which was extracted either by Qiagen column purification or by a centrifugation-based method.

Study-level results and caveats: Differences among patients in the CVID cohort limited the correlations between repertoire features and clinical complications. TCRbeta clonality was higher in CVID subjects than in healthy controls (t-test p = 0.018), and the increase was most characteristic of about a third of subjects. Fewer deletions and N-nucleotide insertions were reportedly observed in CVID TCRbeta sequences, and highly modified clones with 13 or more V deletions were reportedly absent from CVID TCRbeta sequences. According to the authors, finding the cause of the higher clonality in CVID would require sequencing the repertoires of T cell subpopulations. Healthy controls shared more TCRbeta clones with each other than CVID subjects shared among themselves (p < 0.0001). Even though DNA input was the same, control samples had an average of about 81,820 unique sequences each, compared with some 32,000 in CVID samples.

V loses 2 bases, J loses 6 bases, and the germline ends lie 8 bases apart. CDR1 and CDR2 are drawn from the germline V gene (reference sequence): GTSNPN, SVGIG. The CDR3 measures 12 amino acids from cysteine to phenylalanine. The DNA has 27 bases, all within the CDR3, and is read from base 1. For sequencing, equivalent amounts of genomic DNA were input from CVID and control samples. For every sample, a 60 bp segment covering the rearranged TCRbeta CDR3 region was amplified and then sequenced. The immunoSEQ assay, a bias-corrected multiplex PCR combined with high-throughput sequencing, was used to amplify TCRbeta. Per the source publication's procedure: Every unique nucleotide sequence was considered a clone and was annotated with V, D and J genes, copy number and frequency. Sequences were labeled productive if in frame, and non-productive if out of frame or containing stop codons. As previously described, clonality was computed from Shannon's entropy. Mean CDR3 Kyte-Doolittle hydropathy was derived from the predicted amino acid sequences of productive clones. The R hclust function was used to hierarchically cluster scaled V gene usage with Manhattan distance and complete linkage. Sharing of clones by CDR3 amino acid sequence was evaluated by resampling 12 repertoires per group over 100 rounds. The repertoires were screened for some 70 published EBV-specific TCRbeta sequences and roughly 250 published CMV-specific TCRbeta sequences. After a couple of CVID samples that produced fewer than 10,000 sequences were dropped from the analysis, 42 CVID repertoires remained. TCRdb limited this immuneACCESS table to in-frame rearrangements with V and J called. A share of clones is missing; checked studies link under half to unresolved V genes, and the rest is unexplained. V and J calls and clone size are given by that table; D and trimming were obtained from the DNA. This sample contains about 41,000 clones, none of which is a singleton. Together, the top ten hold 1.3% to 1.5% of the sample.

Recombination joined TRBV30 with TRBJ1-5; a tentative D call is TRBD1 (5 bases match). Sequences were obtained from peripheral blood mononuclear cells. The sequence derives from a person between 18 and 75 years old in good health. The sequenced part of the CDR3 DNA is TGTGCCTGGAGTTCAGGGCCTCAGCCC. This translates into CAWSSGPQP. The entire CDR3 is CAWSSGPQPQHF. With the portions outside the CDR3 filled from the reference TRBV30 and TRBJ1-5 genes, the complete variable region becomes SQTIHQWPATLVQPVGSPLSLECTVEGTSNPNLYWYRQAAGRGLQLLFYSVGIGQISSEVPQNLSASRPQDRQFILSSKKLLLSDSGFYLCAWSSGPQPQHFGDGTRLSIL.